The 26 T cell receptor beta chains listed next were all sequenced from one sample in a study of T cells after yellow fever vaccination. MiXCR was run by TCRdb on the 5' RACE reads, yielding one entry per CDR3 protein. The table shows a few hundred thousand distinct CDR3 sequences, with around 8.1% occurring only once. The source was PBMCs, collected approximately 47 days after the first yellow fever vaccination. The receptors were gathered from a man aged 18 to 29 who received the YFV17D yellow fever vaccine.

The sample holds many counts of this clonotype. This chain uses TRBV2 with TRBJ2-3; D gene uncertain. The V and J ends lost 4 bases and 6 bases respectively, with 14 bases between them. The V gene's germline CDR1 is SNHLY and CDR2 FYNNEI. This CDR3 region has 14 residues. CDR3 nucleotides: TGTGCCAGCAGTGTCAGGCAGACCTGGGATACGCAGTATTTT. Its translation is CASSVRQTWDTQYF. Together with reference TRBV2 and TRBJ2-3, the CDR3 gives the full variable domain: EPEVTQTPSHQVTQMGQEVILRCVPISNHLYFYWYRQILGQKVEFLVSFYNNEISEKSEIFDDQFSVERPDGSNFTLKIRSTKLEDSAMYFCASSVRQTWDTQYFGPGTRLTVL.

This clonotype was seen many times. The chain employs TRBV19 and TRBJ1-6; TRBD1 matches 10 bases. The germline V gene has CDR1 LNHDA and CDR2 SQIVND (reference sequence). CDR3 length equals 15 residues. The trim removed 5 bases at V and 10 bases at J, leaving 8 bases unmatched. The CDR3 coding sequence is TGTGCCAGTAGTCCTCGGACAGGGGGTGACTCACCCCTCCACTTT. This encodes CASSPRTGGDSPLHF.

The chain joins TRBV4-1 to TRBJ1-2; D is possibly TRBD1 (6 bases). The CDR3 is made up of 14 amino acids. Trimming removed 4 bases at V and 6 bases at J, with 15 bases between. The germline CDR1 and CDR2 sequences are MGHRA and YSYEKL. The chain's CDR3 is CASSPLGGRHGYTF. The CDR3 DNA sequence: TGCGCCAGCAGCCCCTTGGGGGGCCGTCATGGCTACACCTTC.

This chain uses TRBV9 with TRBJ2-2, with no clear D. The CDR3 sequence is 11 residues long. Trimming took 7 bases from V and 9 from J, leaving 10 bases between them. CDR1 is SGDLS, CDR2 YYNGEE, per germline. The CDR3 protein is CASGRLRELFF. As DNA, the CDR3 is TGTGCCAGCGGACGCCTCCGGGAGCTGTTTTTT.

J is TRBJ1-3 and V is TRBV28; TRBD1 agrees at 7 bases. From germline, CDR1 is MDHEN and CDR2 SYDVKM. The CDR3 has 14 residues. Trimming cost V 6 bases and J 2 bases; bases outside gene matches: 4. CDR3: CASRSTGAGNTIYF. CDR3 sequence (DNA): TGTGCCAGCAGATCAACAGGGGCTGGAAACACCATATATTTT.

The CDR3 reads CASSAPGMDRAKNIQYF. CDR3 bases: TGCGCCAGCAGCGCCCCGGGGATGGATCGAGCCAAAAACATTCAGTACTTC. This chain joins TRBV4-1 and TRBJ2-4, with a possible D match to TRBD2 (5 bases). Germline CDR1 and CDR2: MGHRA and YSYEKL. This CDR3 spans 17 amino acids. Trimming stripped 5 bases from V and 0 bases from J, with 17 bases between.

At least ten counts were recorded for this clonotype. The V gene is TRBV20-1, the J gene TRBJ1-5; D gene ambiguous. The CDR3 runs 13 residues. V lost 6 bases and J lost 6, with 15 bases in between. Per the germline V gene, CDR1 is DFQATT and CDR2 is SNEGSKA (reference sequence). The CDR3 spells CSAPAGVSQPQHF. The CDR3 bases are TGCAGTGCCCCCGCCGGGGTGAGTCAGCCCCAGCATTTT.

The V call is TRBV5-4, the J call TRBJ2-7; TRBD2 might be the D (5 bases). Trimming took off 3 bases at V and 3 bases at J, with 16 bases between the two ends. The CDR3 length is 15 residues. CDR1 and CDR2 (germline): SGHNT, YYREEE (reference sequence). In DNA form, the CDR3 reads TGTGCCAGCAGCTCGACTCGTGGTCGGGGCTACGAGCAGTACTTC. Its protein is CASSSTRGRGYEQYF.

The genes are TRBV10-3 and TRBJ1-1; no firm D call. The germline V gene has CDR1 ENHRY and CDR2 SYGVKD. V was shortened by 0 bases and J by 7 bases, with 9 bases between the two germline ends. The CDR3 sequence is 13 residues long. CDR3 region: CAISESTGSEAFF. The CDR3 DNA follows: TGTGCCATCAGTGAGTCGACGGGGAGTGAAGCTTTCTTT.

V usage is TRBV7-3 and J usage is TRBJ2-2; D uncertain. Trimming shortened V by 0 bases and J by 6 bases, and 8 bases separated the two germline ends. The germline CDR1 and CDR2 sequences are SGHTA and FQGTGA. This CDR3 contains 14 residues. CDR3 residues: CASSLTSGPGELFF. CDR3 in DNA: TGTGCCAGCAGCTTAACATCCGGACCCGGGGAGCTGTTTTTT.

The sample holds a few counts of this clonotype. In DNA, the CDR3 is TGTGCCACCAGCAGAACTCGGGCGAATGAGCAGTTCTTC. The encoded protein is CATSRTRANEQFF. The rearrangement uses TRBV15 and TRBJ2-1; D not resolved. CDR3 length: 13 residues. The germline gives CDR1 LNHNV, CDR2 YYDKDF (reference sequence). Trimming shortened V by 2 bases and J by 7 bases, and 9 bases separated the two germline ends.

Concerning this clonotype itself: The germline gene is not matched at one end of the junction; a read error may be the cause. The CDR3: CASSSSNQETQYF. For the CDR3, the DNA is TGTGCTAGCAGCTCAAGTAACCAAGAGACCCAGTACTTC. This chain connects TRBV7-7 to TRBJ2-5, with D hard to call. Germline V gives CDR1 SSHAT, CDR2 FNYEAQ (reference sequence). The CDR3 contains 13 residues.

CDR3: CASSPPPVRGRGQPQHF. CDR3 nucleotide sequence: TGCGCCAGCAGCCCTCCGCCCGTGAGGGGGCGCGGTCAGCCCCAGCATTTT. This chain uses TRBV4-1 with TRBJ1-5; 7 bases line up with TRBD1. Trimming cost V 4 bases and J 6 bases; bases outside gene matches: 15. Germline values: CDR1 MGHRA, CDR2 YSYEKL. The CDR3 consists of 17 residues.

The chain couples TRBV6-5 to TRBJ2-5, with D hard to call. V gave up 6 bases and J gave up 9 bases, with 11 bases separating them. CDR3 length: 11 residues. Germline CDR1 and CDR2: MNHEY and SVGAGI. The chain's CDR3 is CASSPGAAQYF. The CDR3 region has the DNA TGTGCCAGCAGCCCAGGTGCGGCCCAGTACTTC.

This clonotype came up a few times. The chain joins TRBV6-2 or TRBV6-3 to TRBJ1-1; tentative D call: TRBD1 (5 bases). Looked up from germline, CDR1 is MNHEY and CDR2 is SVGEGT. V dropped 11 bases and J dropped 9 bases, with 19 bases sitting between them. The CDR3 length is 12 residues. In nucleotides, the CDR3 is TGTGCCTCCCGGGACGGGCCCCCCCAAGCTTTCTTT. The encoded protein is CASRDGPPQAFF.

The gene calls are TRBV5-1 and TRBJ1-1; the D is unclear. In germline, CDR1 is SGHRS, CDR2 YFSETQ. The CDR3 is 13 amino acids. V was clipped by 4 bases and J by 10 bases, with 17 bases between them. The CDR3 DNA sequence: TGCGCCAGCAGCCCGGAGCCCTCACAAAGAGCTTTCTTT. Protein: CASSPEPSQRAFF.

The CDR3 region has the DNA TGTGCCATCAGTGCGGGGGAGGCCAACGTCCTGACTTTC. It encodes CAISAGEANVLTF. The chain uses TRBV10-3 and TRBJ2-6; the D gene is possibly TRBD2 (6 bases). Germline V gene lookup returns CDR1 ENHRY and CDR2 SYGVKD. The CDR3 has 13 amino acids. Trimming stripped 4 bases from V and 6 bases from J, with 7 bases between.

This clonotype was observed a few times. DNA of the CDR3: TGTGCCTCGGCGGGCGGATACAATCAGCCCCAGCATTTT. Its translation: CASAGGYNQPQHF. V usage is TRBV12-3 or TRBV12-4 and J usage is TRBJ1-5; D call uncertain. The CDR3 extends over 13 amino acids. V was shortened by 11 bases and J by 3 bases, with 14 bases between the two germline ends.

This clonotype was counted many times. The chain is built from TRBV7-9 and TRBJ2-3; no reliable D call. The V gene lost 2 bases and the J gene lost 5 bases, with 8 bases spanning the gap. The germline V gene encodes CDR1 SEHNR and CDR2 FQNEAQ (reference sequence). The CDR3 contains 13 residues. This CDR3 is CASSLSIGDTQYF. The CDR3 nucleotides read TGTGCCAGCAGCTTAAGTATAGGAGATACGCAGTATTTT.

This clonotype was detected a few times. This chain uses TRBV7-3 with TRBJ2-1, with 8 positions matching TRBD1. There are 16 residues in the CDR3. Trimming cost V 2 bases and J 7 bases; bases outside gene matches: 10. Germline values: CDR1 SGHTA, CDR2 FQGTGA. The CDR3 loop reads CASSLGPAGQDNEQFF. CDR3 in DNA: TGTGCCAGCAGCTTAGGTCCTGCGGGACAGGATAATGAGCAGTTCTTC.

This clonotype was seen a few times. The chain has TRBV28 and TRBJ2-5, with 8 positions matching TRBD2. Germline V CDR1 and CDR2: MDHEN, SYDVKM. The CDR3 contains 15 residues. V lost 6 bases and J lost 0; bases outside the gene matches: 6. This CDR3 reads CASRRASGYQETQYF. The CDR3 region has the DNA TGTGCCAGCAGGAGGGCTAGCGGGTACCAAGAGACCCAGTACTTC. Full variable domain (missing parts from reference TRBV28 and TRBJ2-5): DVKVTQSSRYLVKRTGEKVFLECVQDMDHENMFWYRQDPGLGLRLIYFSYDVKMKEKGDIPEGYSVSREKKERFSLILESASTNQTSMYLCASRRASGYQETQYFGPGTRLLVL.

A few counts support this clonotype. The chain has TRBV7-8 and TRBJ1-1, with 9 nucleotides matching TRBD1. Germline V gives CDR1 SGHVS, CDR2 FQNEAQ. Trimming cost V 4 bases and J 1 base; bases outside gene matches: 4. The length of the CDR3 is 15 residues. The CDR3 bases are TGTGCCAGCAGCTCTACGGACAGGGGGAACACTGAAGCTTTCTTT. Translated: CASSSTDRGNTEAFF.

This clonotype has just a few counts. The rearrangement joins TRBV11-1 to TRBJ2-5; 10 bases align to TRBD2. The V segment lost 3 bases and the J segment 1 base; nucleotides outside the gene matches: 11. The CDR3 totals 18 residues. Germline CDR1 and CDR2: SGHAT and FQDESV (reference sequence). The CDR3 DNA follows: TGTGCCAGCAGCTTTCCCCTGGAAAGCGGGGGGGCCCAAGAGACCCAGTACTTC. Protein product: CASSFPLESGGAQETQYF.

This clonotype came up many times. A junction boundary mismatches the germline segment, possibly from a read error. The V gene is TRBV5-1, the J gene TRBJ1-1; 8 bases are shared with TRBD1. CDR1 is SGHRS, CDR2 YFSETQ, per germline. The CDR3 is 13 amino acids. The CDR3 nucleotides are TGTGCCAGCAGCTTAGAACAGGGGGCTGAAGCTTTCTTT. Residues: CASSLEQGAEAFF.

The J gene is TRBJ2-2, the V gene TRBV7-2; possible D gene TRBD2, 6 bases. The CDR3 consists of 12 residues. Germline loops: CDR1 SGHTA, CDR2 FQGNSA. The V and J ends lost 5 bases and 13 bases respectively, with 14 bases between them. CDR3 coding DNA: TGTGCCAGCAGCCCACTGGAGGGCGCGCTGTTTTTT. Its protein product is CASSPLEGALFF.

The sample holds many counts of this clonotype. Mismatch with germline at one junction end may stem from a read error. Here the CDR3 reads CASSEALGGYREMPHF. The DNA for the CDR3 is TGTGCCAGCAGTGAAGCGCTTGGGGGATACCGGGAAATGCCCCACTTT. This sequence joins TRBV6-1 and TRBJ1-1; perhaps TRBD1 as D (5 bases). CDR3 length equals 16 residues. The germline V gene has CDR1 MNHNS and CDR2 SASEGT.